The 10 T cell receptor beta chains below all came from one sample that was sequenced in a study of cytomegalovirus exposure and HLA in healthy donors (TCRdb year 2017). Library method: the immunoSEQ multiplex PCR assay. For the multiplex PCR, a mixture combining 60 forward primers for TCR Vbeta segments and 13 reverse primers for TCR Jbeta segments was used. This immuneACCESS table, as held by TCRdb, lists in-frame sequences with V and J called but not all clones. Of the missing ones, under half trace to an unresolved V gene in checked studies; the others have no known cause. The table for this sample lists 95,000 to 150,000 clones; approximately 80% of them were counted only once. Clones ranked in the top ten supply less than 4.5% of the sample. Specimen: PBMCs. These TCRs come from a man aged 40-50 years in good health and CMV-seronegative.

The chain is built from TRBV6-5 and TRBJ1-3, with a tentative D call TRBD1 (6 bases). The germline gives CDR1 MNHEY, CDR2 SVGAGI. The CDR3 covers 14 residues. Deletions cut 6 bases from V and 3 bases from J, with 12 bases between. In nucleotides, the CDR3 is TGTGCCAGCAGGGCAGGACAGAATGGAAACACCATATATTTT. As protein: CASRAGQNGNTIYF.

The chain employs TRBV2 and TRBJ2-5; D may be TRBD2 (6 bases). The CDR3 runs to 14 residues. Germline loops: CDR1 SNHLY, CDR2 FYNNEI. V was cut by 7 bases and J by 2 bases, with 14 bases left in between. The CDR3 here is CASTPGLLQETQYF. The DNA for the CDR3 is TGTGCCAGCACCCCGGGACTTTTACAAGAGACCCAGTACTTC.

This rearrangement joins TRBV6-6 to TRBJ1-4, with TRBD1 identical over 7 bases. Germline CDR1 reads MNHNY; CDR2 reads SVGAGI (reference sequence). The V gene end was trimmed by 4 bases and the J gene end by 7 bases; junction bases not matched to a gene: 9. The CDR3 is made up of 15 amino acids. The CDR3: CASSFRQGPGEKLFF. As DNA, the CDR3 is TGTGCCAGCAGTTTCCGACAGGGACCGGGTGAAAAACTGTTTTTT.

The chain carries TRBV11-2 and TRBJ2-7; 8 nucleotides match TRBD1. With 4 bases clipped from V and 5 bases from J, the junction kept 7 bases outside the gene matches. The CDR3 consists of 14 residues. Germline assignment: CDR1 SGHAT and CDR2 FQNNGV. The CDR3 region is CASSSPGTGNEQYF. The CDR3 coding sequence is TGTGCCAGCAGCTCACCCGGGACAGGCAACGAGCAGTACTTC.

The gene calls are TRBV5-1 and TRBJ1-4, with TRBD1 identical over 8 bases. This CDR3 comprises 15 residues. V dropped 1 base and J dropped 10; count of bases not matched to a gene: 9. Germline values: CDR1 SGHRS, CDR2 YFSETQ. The CDR3 reads CASSLRHRGDRKLFF. CDR3 DNA sequence: TGCGCCAGCAGCTTGCGTCACAGGGGGGATCGAAAACTGTTTTTT.

The rearrangement uses TRBV9 and TRBJ2-7; D uncertain. The CDR3 length is 15 residues. Germline lookup yields CDR1 SGDLS and CDR2 YYNGEE. Trimming pared 0 bases from V and 6 bases from J, leaving 16 bases between. CDR3 protein: CASSVGWQAGPEQYF. DNA for the CDR3: TGTGCCAGCAGCGTAGGGTGGCAGGCTGGCCCCGAGCAGTACTTC.

The chain is built from TRBV5-3 and TRBJ2-7, with 8 bases identical to TRBD1. TRBV5-3 carries the ORF label, with uncertain function. The CDR3 covers 13 residues. Trimming took 4 bases from V and 5 from J; bases not matched to a gene: 5. The CDR3 is CARSPYRGNEQYF. The CDR3 DNA follows: TGTGCCAGAAGCCCCTACAGGGGGAACGAGCAGTACTTC.

The chain is built from TRBV5-5 and TRBJ2-1; 9 positions match TRBD2. The germline V gene has CDR1 SGHKS and CDR2 YYEKEE (reference sequence). The CDR3 totals 14 residues. V lost 7 bases, J lost 8 bases, and 10 bases stayed unmatched. The CDR3 is CASLWASGAYEQFF. The CDR3 DNA reads as TGTGCCAGCCTCTGGGCTAGCGGGGCCTATGAGCAGTTCTTC.

The sample holds one count of this clone. Germline and junction disagree at one end, which may indicate a read error. DNA for the CDR3: TGTTCCAGCAGCTTCCGGGACAGGGTCTACGAGCAGTACTTC. This codes for CSSSFRDRVYEQYF. This rearrangement joins TRBV7-9 to TRBJ2-7; 9 positions agree with TRBD1. The germline V gene encodes CDR1 SEHNR and CDR2 FQNEAQ (reference sequence). This CDR3 is 14 amino acids long. Using reference TRBV7-9 and TRBJ2-7 for the parts outside the CDR3, the full variable domain is DTGVSQNPRHKITKRGQNVTFRCDPISEHNRLYWYRQTLGQGPEFLTYFQNEAQLEKSRLLSDRFSAERPKGSFSTLEIQRTEQGDSAMYLCSSSFRDRVYEQYFGPGTRLTVT.

This chain joins TRBV5-1 and TRBJ2-2, with D possibly being TRBD1 (6 bases). The CDR3 runs to 16 residues. Germline CDR1 reads SGHRS; CDR2 reads YFSETQ. V shed 0 bases and J shed 2 bases, with 11 bases lying between them. The CDR3 DNA reads TGCGCCAGCAGCTTGGCGGGGACACATAACACCGGGGAGCTGTTTTTT. Translated: CASSLAGTHNTGELFF.